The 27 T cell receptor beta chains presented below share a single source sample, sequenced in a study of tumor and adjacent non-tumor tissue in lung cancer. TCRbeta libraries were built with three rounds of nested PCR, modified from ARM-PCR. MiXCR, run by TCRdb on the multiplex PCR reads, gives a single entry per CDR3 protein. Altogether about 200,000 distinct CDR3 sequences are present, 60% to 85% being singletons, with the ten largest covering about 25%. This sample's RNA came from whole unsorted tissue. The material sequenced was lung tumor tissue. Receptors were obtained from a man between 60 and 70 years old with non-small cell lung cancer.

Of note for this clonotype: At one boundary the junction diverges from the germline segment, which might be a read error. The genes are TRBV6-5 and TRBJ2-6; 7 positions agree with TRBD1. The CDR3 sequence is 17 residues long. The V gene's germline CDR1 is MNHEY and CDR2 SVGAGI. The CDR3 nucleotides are TGTGCCAGCAGTTTCGGGACAGAGGGCTCTGGGGCCAACCTCCTGAGTTTC. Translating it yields CASSFGTEGSGANLLSF.

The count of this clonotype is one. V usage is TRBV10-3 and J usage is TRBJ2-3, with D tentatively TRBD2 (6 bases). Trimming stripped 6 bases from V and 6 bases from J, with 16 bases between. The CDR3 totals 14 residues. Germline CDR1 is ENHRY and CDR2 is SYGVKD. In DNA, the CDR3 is TGTGCCATCAGGCTCGACAAGGGGACTGATACGCAGTATTTT. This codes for CAIRLDKGTDTQYF.

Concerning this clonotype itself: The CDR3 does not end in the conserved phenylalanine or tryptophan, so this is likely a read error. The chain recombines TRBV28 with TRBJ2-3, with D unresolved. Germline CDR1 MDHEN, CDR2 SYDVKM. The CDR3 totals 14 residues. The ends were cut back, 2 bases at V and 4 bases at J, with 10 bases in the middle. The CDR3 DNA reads TGTGCCAGCAGTTTACAGGAGCGCGCAGATACGCAGTATCTT. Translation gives CASSLQERADTQYL.

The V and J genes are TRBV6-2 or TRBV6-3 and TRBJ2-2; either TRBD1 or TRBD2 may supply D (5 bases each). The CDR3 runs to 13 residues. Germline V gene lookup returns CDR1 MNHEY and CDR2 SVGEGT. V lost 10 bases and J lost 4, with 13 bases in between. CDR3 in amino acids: CANSFGATGELFF. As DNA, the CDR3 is TGTGCCAATAGTTTCGGGGCCACCGGGGAGCTGTTTTTT.

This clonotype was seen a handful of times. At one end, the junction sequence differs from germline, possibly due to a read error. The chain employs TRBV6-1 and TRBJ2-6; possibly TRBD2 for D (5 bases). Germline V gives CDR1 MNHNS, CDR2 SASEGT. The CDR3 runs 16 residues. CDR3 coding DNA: TGTGCCAGCATTGAACAGTTGCTCACGGGGACCAACGTCCTGACTTTC. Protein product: CASIEQLLTGTNVLTF.

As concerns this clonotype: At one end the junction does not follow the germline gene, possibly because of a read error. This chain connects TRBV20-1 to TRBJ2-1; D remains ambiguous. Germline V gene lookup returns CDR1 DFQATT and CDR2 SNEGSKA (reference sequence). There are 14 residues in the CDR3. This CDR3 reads CSALSLTSYNEQLF. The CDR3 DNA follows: TGCAGTGCTCTTTCGCTGACCTCCTACAATGAGCAACTCTTC.

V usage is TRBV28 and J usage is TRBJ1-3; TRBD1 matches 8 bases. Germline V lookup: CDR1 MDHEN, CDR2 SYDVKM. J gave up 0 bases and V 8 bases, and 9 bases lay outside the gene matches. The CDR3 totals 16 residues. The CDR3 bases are TGTGCCAGCGGGACCCGGACAGGGAGCTCTGGAAACACCATATATTTT. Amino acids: CASGTRTGSSGNTIYF.

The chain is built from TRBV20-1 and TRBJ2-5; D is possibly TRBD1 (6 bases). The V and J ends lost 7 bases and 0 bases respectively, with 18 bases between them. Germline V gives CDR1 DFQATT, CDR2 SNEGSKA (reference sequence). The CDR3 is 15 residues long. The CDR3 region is CSVDAQGRNQETQYF. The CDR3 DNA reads TGCAGTGTTGACGCTCAGGGGAGAAACCAAGAGACCCAGTACTTC.

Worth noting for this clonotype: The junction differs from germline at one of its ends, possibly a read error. The chain's CDR3 is CASSLGDNERFF. The DNA for the CDR3 is TGTGCCAGCAGTCTAGGGGACAATGAGCGGTTCTTC. The V and J genes are TRBV11-2 and TRBJ2-1; tentatively, D is TRBD1 (6 bases). This CDR3 has 12 residues. Germline V gene lookup returns CDR1 SGHAT and CDR2 FQNNGV.

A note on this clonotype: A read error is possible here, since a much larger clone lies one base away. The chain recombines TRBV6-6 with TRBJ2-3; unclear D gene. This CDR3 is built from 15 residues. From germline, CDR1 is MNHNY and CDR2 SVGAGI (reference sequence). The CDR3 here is CASTYSRFSTDTQYF. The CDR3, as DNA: TGTGCCAGCACTTACTCGAGGTTTTCGACAGATACGCAGTATTTT.

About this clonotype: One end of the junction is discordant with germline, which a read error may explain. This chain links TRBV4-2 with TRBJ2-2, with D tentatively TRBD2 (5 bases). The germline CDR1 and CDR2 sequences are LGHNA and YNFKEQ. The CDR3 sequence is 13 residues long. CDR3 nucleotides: TGTACCAGCAGCCAAGAAGAATCCGGGGAGTTGTTTTTC. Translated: CTSSQEESGELFF.

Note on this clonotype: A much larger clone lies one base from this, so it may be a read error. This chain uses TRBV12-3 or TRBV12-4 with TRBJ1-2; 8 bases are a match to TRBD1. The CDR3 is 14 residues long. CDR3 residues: CANSITGGWFGYTF. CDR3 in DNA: TGTGCCAACAGTATTACAGGGGGTTGGTTTGGCTACACCTTC.

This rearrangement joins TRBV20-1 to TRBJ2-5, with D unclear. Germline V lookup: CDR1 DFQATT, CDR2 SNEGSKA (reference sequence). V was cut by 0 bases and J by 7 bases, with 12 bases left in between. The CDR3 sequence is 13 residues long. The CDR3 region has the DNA TGCAGTGCTAGAGATACTATCGATCGGACCCAGTACTTC. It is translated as CSARDTIDRTQYF.

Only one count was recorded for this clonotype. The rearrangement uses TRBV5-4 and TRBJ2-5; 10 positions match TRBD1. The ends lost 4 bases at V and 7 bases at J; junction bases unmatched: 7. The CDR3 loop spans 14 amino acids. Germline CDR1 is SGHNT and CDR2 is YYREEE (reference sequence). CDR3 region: CASSPGTGDVTQYF. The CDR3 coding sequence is TGTGCCAGCAGCCCCGGGACAGGGGACGTGACCCAGTACTTC.

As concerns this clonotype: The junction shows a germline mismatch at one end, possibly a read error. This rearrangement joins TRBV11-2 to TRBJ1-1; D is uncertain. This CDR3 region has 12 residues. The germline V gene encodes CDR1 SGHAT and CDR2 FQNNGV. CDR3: CAISLDRVVAFF. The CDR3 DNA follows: TGTGCCATCAGCTTAGATAGGGTTGTAGCTTTCTTC.

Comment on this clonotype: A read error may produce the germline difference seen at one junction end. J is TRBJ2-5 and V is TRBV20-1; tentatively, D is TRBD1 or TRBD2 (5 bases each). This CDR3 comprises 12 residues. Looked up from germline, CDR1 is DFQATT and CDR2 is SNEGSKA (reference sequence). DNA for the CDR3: TGCAGTACTAGAGTGACAGAAGAGACCCAGTACTTC. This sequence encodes CSTRVTEETQYF.

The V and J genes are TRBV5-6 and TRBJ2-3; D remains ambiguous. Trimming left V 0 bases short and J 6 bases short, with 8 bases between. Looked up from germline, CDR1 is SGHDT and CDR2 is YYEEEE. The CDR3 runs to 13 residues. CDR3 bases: TGTGCCAGCAGCTTGGACTTAAGGGATACGCAGTATTTT. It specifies CASSLDLRDTQYF. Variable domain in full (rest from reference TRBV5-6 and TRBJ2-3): DAGVTQSPTHLIKTRGQQVTLRCSPKSGHDTVSWYQQALGQGPQFIFQYYEEEERQRGNFPDRFSGHQFPNYSSELNVNALLLGDSALYLCASSLDLRDTQYFGPGTRLTVL.

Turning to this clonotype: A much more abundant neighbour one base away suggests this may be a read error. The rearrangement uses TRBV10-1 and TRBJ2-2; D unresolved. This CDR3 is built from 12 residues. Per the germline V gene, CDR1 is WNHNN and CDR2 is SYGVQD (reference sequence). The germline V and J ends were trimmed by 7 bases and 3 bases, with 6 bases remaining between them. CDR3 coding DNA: TGCGCCAGCAAGATGGACACCGGGGAGCTGTTTTTT. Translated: CASKMDTGELFF.

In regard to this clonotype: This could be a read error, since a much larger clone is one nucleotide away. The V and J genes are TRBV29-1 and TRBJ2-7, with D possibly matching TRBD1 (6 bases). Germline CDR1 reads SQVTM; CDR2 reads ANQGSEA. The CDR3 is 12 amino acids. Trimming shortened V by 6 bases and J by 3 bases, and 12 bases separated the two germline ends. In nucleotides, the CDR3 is TGCAGCGTGATACAGGGCGTCTACGAGCAGTACTTC. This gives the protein CSVIQGVYEQYF.

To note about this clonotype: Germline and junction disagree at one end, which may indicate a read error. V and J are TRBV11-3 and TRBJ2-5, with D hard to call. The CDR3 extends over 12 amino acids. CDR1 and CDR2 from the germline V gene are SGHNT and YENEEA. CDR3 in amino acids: CAISFPQGTQYF. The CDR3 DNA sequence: TGTGCCATCAGCTTCCCCCAAGGGACCCAGTACTTC.

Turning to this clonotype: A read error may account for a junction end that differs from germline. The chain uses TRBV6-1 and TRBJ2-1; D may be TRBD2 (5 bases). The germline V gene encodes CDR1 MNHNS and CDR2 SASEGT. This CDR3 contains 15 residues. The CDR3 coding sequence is TGTGCCAGTAGCGACGTACCAGGCTCCTACAATGTGCAGTTCTTC. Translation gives CASSDVPGSYNVQFF.

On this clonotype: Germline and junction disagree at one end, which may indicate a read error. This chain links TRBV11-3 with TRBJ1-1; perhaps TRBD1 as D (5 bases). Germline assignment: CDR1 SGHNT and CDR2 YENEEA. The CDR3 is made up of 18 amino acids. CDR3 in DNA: TGTGCCAGCAGCTTAGAGGGACTCGTCGGGCAGACGAACACTCAAGCTTTCTTT. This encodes CASSLEGLVGQTNTQAFF.

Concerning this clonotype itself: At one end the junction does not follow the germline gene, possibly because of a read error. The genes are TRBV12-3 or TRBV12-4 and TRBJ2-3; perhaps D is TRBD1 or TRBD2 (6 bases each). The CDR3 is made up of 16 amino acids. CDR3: CASSYLSGASTDTQFF. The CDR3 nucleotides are TGTGCTAGCAGCTACTTATCGGGGGCTAGCACAGATACGCAGTTTTTT.

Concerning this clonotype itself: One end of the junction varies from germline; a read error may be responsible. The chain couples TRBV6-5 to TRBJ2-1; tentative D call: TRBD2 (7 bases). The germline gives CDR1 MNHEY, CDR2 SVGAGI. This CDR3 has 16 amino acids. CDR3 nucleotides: TGTACCAGCAGTCGTCGAGGAGGGGGGGGGATCAATGAGCAGTTCTTC. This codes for CTSSRRGGGGINEQFF.

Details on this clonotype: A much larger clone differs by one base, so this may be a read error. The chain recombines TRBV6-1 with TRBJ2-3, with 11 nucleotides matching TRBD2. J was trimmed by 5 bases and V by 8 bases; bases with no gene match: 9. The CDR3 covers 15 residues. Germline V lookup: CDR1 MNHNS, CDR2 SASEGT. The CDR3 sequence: CASVLAGGRGDTQYF. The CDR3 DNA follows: TGTGCCAGCGTCCTAGCGGGAGGCCGGGGAGATACGCAGTATTTT.

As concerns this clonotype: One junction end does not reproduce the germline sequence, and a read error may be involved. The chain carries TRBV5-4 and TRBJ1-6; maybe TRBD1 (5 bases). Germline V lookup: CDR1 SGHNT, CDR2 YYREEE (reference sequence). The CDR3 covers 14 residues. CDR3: CASSRFGGYSTLHF. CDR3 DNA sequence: TGTGCCAGCAGCCGTTTCGGGGGATATTCAACCCTCCACTTT.

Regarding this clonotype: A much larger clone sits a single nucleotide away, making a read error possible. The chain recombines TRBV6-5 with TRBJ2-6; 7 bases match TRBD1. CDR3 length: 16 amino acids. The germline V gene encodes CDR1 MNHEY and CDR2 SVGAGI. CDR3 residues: CASSGQAISGANILTF. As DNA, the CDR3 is TGTGCCAGCAGTGGACAGGCCATCTCTGGGGCCAACATCCTGACTTTC.